This is a list of T cell receptor beta chains from one sample in a study of cytomegalovirus exposure and HLA in healthy donors. Clones were read by immunoSEQ multiplex PCR, and TCRdb kept only the in-frame ones, dropping some. Recorded here are approximately 40,000 clones; the top ten clones represent 5.9%. Source material: PBMCs. All receptors come from a human donor in good health. The conserved cysteine and the conserved F or W are not part of the CDR3 here. Fields, in order: J gene, V gene, CDR3 protein.

TRBJ1-1,TRBV19,ASRQQVNTEAF
TRBJ1-1,TRBV19,ASSPFGTGNTEAF
TRBJ1-4,TRBV7-9,ASSPKIRQGQGKLF
TRBJ1-1,TRBV6-1,ASSEGRQAF
TRBJ2-1,TRBV2,ASSSFNEQF
TRBJ2-3,TRBV5-5,ASSILGGRTDTQY
TRBJ1-1,TRBV14,ASTKGGVNTEAF
TRBJ1-1,TRBV29-1,SVQEGPLNTEAF
TRBJ1-3,TRBV9,ASTALGQHAGNTIY
TRBJ2-7,TRBV5-6,ASSSLGQGLYEQY
TRBJ1-5,TRBV6-5,ASSYGTAPNQPQH
TRBJ1-2,TRBV9,ASSVATTGYGYT
TRBJ1-2,TRBV5-6,ASSLGQHYGYT
TRBJ1-1,TRBV18,ASSPSRDRVTEAF
TRBJ1-1,TRBV19,ASSPGTGKRGTEAF
TRBJ1-5,TRBV7-2,ASSLARDQPQH
TRBJ2-1,TRBV30,AWSLAGGPYNEQF